This TCR beta chain was sequenced in a study of blood T cell repertoires in COVID-19. Sequenced by immunoSEQ multiplex PCR; TCRdb stores in-frame clones only, minus some. The table includes around 240,000 clones, over 80% detected once. This clone showed up just a few times. The CDR3 length is 14 residues. V dropped 6 bases and J dropped 7 bases, with 15 bases sitting between them. Per the germline V gene, CDR1 is LNHDA and CDR2 is SQIVND (reference sequence). Membership in each cohort depended on participant-reported clinical history. Within 2 weeks of study entry, exposed participants had contacted a PCR-confirmed or clinician-diagnosed COVID-19 case.

This TCR was sampled from a man aged 50 or older who had been exposed to COVID-19. Material: PBMCs or T cells enriched from blood (not recorded which). The chain recombines TRBV19 with TRBJ1-4, with D possibly matching TRBD1 (6 bases). CDR3 nucleotides: TGTGCCAGTAGGAAGACAGGTTCGAGTGAAAAACTGTTTTTT. It specifies CASRKTGSSEKLFF.